The following is a TCR beta chain sequence with its context. Its antigen remains unidentified. If no ophthalmopathy progression occurred within 18 months, Graves' hyperthyroidism was stable. It was RNA transcripts that yielded the amplified TCR beta CDR3 regions. Carried out on the TCR CDR3, a first-round RT-PCR used the HTBI primer set. TCRdb independently ran MiXCR on the multiplex PCR reads; one entry per CDR3 protein. Of more than 600,000 distinct CDR3 sequences in the sample, about a sixth are singletons; the top ten hold roughly 8%. The data were taken from a study of T cells in Graves' hyperthyroidism and ophthalmopathy. Study outcomes and limitations: Researchers found most expanded thyroid clonotypes above 0.001 in blood as well.

With 6 bases clipped from V and 8 bases from J, the junction kept 6 bases outside the gene matches. The CDR3 has 13 residues. Sequenced material: blood. The V and J genes are TRBV12-3 or TRBV12-4 and TRBJ2-2; TRBD1 matches at 7 bases. This TCR came from a man aged 18 to 29 with Graves' hyperthyroidism. CDR3 DNA: TGTGCCAGCAGATCTCAGGGGGTGGGGGAGCTGTTTTTT. This encodes CASRSQGVGELFF.